This section outlines one TCR beta chain sequence together with its context. This record comes from a study of shared clonotypes between healthy human individuals. Genomic DNA from each subset was divided evenly over several immunoSEQ plates. Sequencing was performed with immunoSEQ multiplex PCR; in TCRdb, only in-frame clones are kept and a portion is missing. The data contain 2 million or so clones, about 95% of them singletons. The naive CD8 subset, CD45RO-negative cells positively selected for CCR7, excluded terminally differentiated effector memory CD45RA+ cells. The germline V gene has CDR1 WSHSY and CDR2 SAAADI. Trimming pared 3 bases from V and 4 bases from J, leaving 16 bases between. The CDR3 sequence is 15 residues long.

The sample consisted of naive CD8+ T cells sorted from blood. The TCR comes from a man younger than 35 in good health. The chain recombines TRBV10-2 with TRBJ2-7; D call uncertain. CDR3 sequence reads: CASSDGLADEYEQYF. The DNA of the CDR3 is TGCGCCAGCAGTGATGGGTTAGCTGACGAATACGAGCAGTACTTC.